This entry lists 27 T cell receptor beta chains sequenced from one sample in a study of cytomegalovirus exposure and HLA in healthy donors. Primers included in the PCR were 60 Vbeta and 13 Jbeta primers. The assay was immunoSEQ multiplex PCR, and TCRdb's table has in-frame clones only and misses some. The sample consists of approximately 88,000 clones, more than 75% of them appearing once. Material: PBMCs. All receptors come from a man aged 25 to 45 in good health and CMV-seropositive.

This chain links TRBV13 with TRBJ2-3, with 9 bases that match TRBD2. Germline V gives CDR1 PRHDT, CDR2 FYEKMQ (reference sequence). The V segment lost 5 bases and the J segment 0 bases; nucleotides outside the gene matches: 18. The CDR3 loop spans 20 amino acids. The DNA of the CDR3 is TGTGCCAGCAGCCTGCGGGGGGGGAACACAGGGGCGCTAAGCACAGATACGCAGTATTTT. Its translation: CASSLRGGNTGALSTDTQYF. The variable domain in full, completed from reference TRBV13 and TRBJ2-3, reads AAGVIQSPRHLIKEKRETATLKCYPIPRHDTVYWYQQGPGQDPQFLISFYEKMQSDKGSIPDRFSAQQFSDYHSELNMSSLELGDSALYFCASSLRGGNTGALSTDTQYFGPGTRLTVL.

The chain is built from TRBV30 and TRBJ2-3; TRBD2 matches 7 bases. The V segment lost 5 bases and the J segment 9 bases; nucleotides outside the gene matches: 8. The CDR3 contains 12 residues. The V gene's germline CDR1 is GTSNPN and CDR2 SVGIG (reference sequence). The CDR3 bases are TGTGCCTGGCTGCCAGGCGGGGGAACGCAGTATTTT. Translation gives CAWLPGGGTQYF.

The gene calls are TRBV11-2 and TRBJ2-5; D might be TRBD1 (5 bases). The germline V and J ends were trimmed by 5 bases and 5 bases, with 15 bases remaining between them. This CDR3 has 14 residues. Germline V CDR1 and CDR2: SGHAT, FQNNGV. The DNA of the CDR3 is TGTGCCAGCAGCCCCCGACGGACACTGGAGACCCAGTACTTC. Its translation is CASSPRRTLETQYF.

This clone was detected once. In DNA form, the CDR3 reads TGCAGCGTTGGGAGGGGGCAGGAGCAGTTCTTC. It yields the protein CSVGRGQEQFF. The chain uses TRBV29-1 and TRBJ2-1, with a possible D match to TRBD1 (7 bases). With 4 bases removed from V and 10 bases from J, the gap between germline ends came to 11 bases. The CDR3 totals 11 residues. The germline CDR1 and CDR2 sequences are SQVTM and ANQGSEA.

This clone has a handful of counts. The chain has TRBV19 and TRBJ2-7; D not resolved. The germline V gene has CDR1 LNHDA and CDR2 SQIVND (reference sequence). The CDR3 runs 12 residues. Trimming stripped 4 bases from V and 2 bases from J, with 6 bases between. In nucleotides, the CDR3 is TGTGCCAGTAGTACAGTTACCTACGAGCAGTACTTC. Translating gives CASSTVTYEQYF.

V usage is TRBV4-1 and J usage is TRBJ2-1, with 7 nucleotides matching TRBD2. Germline loops: CDR1 MGHRA, CDR2 YSYEKL. The CDR3 loop spans 15 amino acids. The V gene end was trimmed by 1 base and the J gene end by 9 bases; junction bases not matched to a gene: 9. The CDR3 sequence: CASSQVPPPSGEQFF. CDR3 DNA: TGCGCCAGCAGCCAAGTGCCGCCCCCTAGCGGTGAGCAGTTCTTC.

The chain joins TRBV27 to TRBJ1-5, with 7 bases lining up with TRBD1. Germline lookup yields CDR1 MNHEY and CDR2 SMNVEV (reference sequence). The CDR3 length is 22 residues. The V segment lost 0 bases and the J segment 3 bases; nucleotides outside the gene matches: 23. Written as DNA, the CDR3 is TGTGCCAGCAGTTTATCGTTGAGGTCCGTACGCGACGACAGGGCAAACAATCAGCCCCAGCATTTT. Translating it yields CASSLSLRSVRDDRANNQPQHF.

The V and J genes are TRBV5-1 and TRBJ2-7; TRBD2 aligns across 7 bases. The CDR3 covers 15 residues. J was trimmed by 6 bases and V by 0 bases; bases with no gene match: 9. Per the germline V gene, CDR1 is SGHRS and CDR2 is YFSETQ. The DNA of the CDR3 is TGCGCCAGCAGCTTGGGTGGGGGGGAGGGCGGCGAGCAGTACTTC. Its translation: CASSLGGGEGGEQYF.

This clone was seen a few times. The rearrangement uses TRBV5-6 and TRBJ1-2; D might be TRBD1 (6 bases). The CDR3 spans 15 residues. V dropped 6 bases and J dropped 0 bases, with 15 bases sitting between them. Per the germline V gene, CDR1 is SGHDT and CDR2 is YYEEEE. CDR3: CASNIGQIPNYGYTF. The CDR3 DNA reads TGTGCCAGCAATATCGGACAGATTCCTAACTATGGCTACACCTTC.

The V and J genes are TRBV11-2 and TRBJ2-1; a possible D gene is TRBD2 (6 bases). This CDR3 contains 16 residues. V lost 5 bases, J lost 3 bases, and 17 bases lay in between. Germline V gives CDR1 SGHAT, CDR2 FQNNGV. The CDR3 DNA reads as TGTGCCAGCAGCCTTGAGGGACGGGAGTACTACAATGAGCAGTTCTTC. It translates to CASSLEGREYYNEQFF.

The chain joins TRBV7-3 to TRBJ2-3, with D possibly matching TRBD2 (6 bases). Germline V gives CDR1 SGHTA, CDR2 FQGTGA. The CDR3 spans 17 residues. The ends were cut back, 5 bases at V and 0 bases at J, with 18 bases in the middle. CDR3 in amino acids: CASSPLRVAASTDTQYF. The CDR3 DNA sequence: TGTGCCAGCAGCCCCCTTCGCGTAGCGGCTAGCACAGATACGCAGTATTTT.

The chain joins TRBV2 to TRBJ1-2; D gene ambiguous. The V end lost 7 bases, the J end lost 1 base, and 7 bases lay between the germline ends. The CDR3 sequence is 12 residues long. CDR1 is SNHLY, CDR2 FYNNEI, per germline. As DNA, the CDR3 is TGTGCCAGCATGGCGGTTAACTATGGCTACACCTTC. It encodes CASMAVNYGYTF. The variable domain in full, completed from reference TRBV2 and TRBJ1-2, reads EPEVTQTPSHQVTQMGQEVILRCVPISNHLYFYWYRQILGQKVEFLVSFYNNEISEKSEIFDDQFSVERPDGSNFTLKIRSTKLEDSAMYFCASMAVNYGYTFGSGTRLTVV.

The chain carries TRBV7-2 and TRBJ2-3; D unresolved. Germline lookup yields CDR1 SGHTA and CDR2 FQGNSA. CDR3 length: 14 residues. The V gene lost 2 bases and the J gene lost 3 bases, with 9 bases spanning the gap. CDR3 residues: CASSLYPQTDTQYF. The CDR3 DNA is TGTGCCAGCAGCTTATACCCGCAGACAGATACGCAGTATTTT.

The rearrangement joins TRBV7-2 to TRBJ2-3; D may be TRBD2 (6 bases). This CDR3 is built from 15 residues. V lost 5 bases and J lost 7, with 19 bases in between. CDR1 is SGHTA and CDR2 is FQGNSA in the germline V gene. The CDR3 reads CASSTAAGGANTQYF. The DNA of the CDR3 is TGTGCCAGCAGCACCGCGGCCGGGGGAGCCAATACGCAGTATTTT.

V gene TRBV5-1 combines with J gene TRBJ1-2, with D maybe TRBD1 (6 bases). CDR3 length equals 14 residues. Trimming took 0 bases from V and 8 from J, leaving 14 bases between them. Looked up from germline, CDR1 is SGHRS and CDR2 is YFSETQ. The CDR3: CASSLEGDGGGYTF. DNA of the CDR3: TGCGCCAGCAGCTTGGAGGGGGACGGTGGAGGCTACACCTTC.

The chain carries TRBV29-1 and TRBJ1-1; unclear D gene. The CDR3 runs to 10 residues. V was shortened by 5 bases and J by 5 bases, with 6 bases between the two germline ends. The germline V gene encodes CDR1 SQVTM and CDR2 ANQGSEA. The CDR3 region has the DNA TGCAGCGTTTTGCGGACTGAAGCTTTCTTT. Residues: CSVLRTEAFF.

CDR3 nucleotide sequence: TGTGCCATCAGGGACAGGGACACCGGGGAGCTGTTTTTT. It encodes CAIRDRDTGELFF. This chain joins TRBV10-3 and TRBJ2-2; TRBD1 matches at 8 bases. J was trimmed by 3 bases and V by 6 bases; bases with no gene match: 0. This CDR3 has 13 residues. Germline-derived CDR1 and CDR2 are ENHRY and SYGVKD.

The chain joins TRBV9 to TRBJ2-6; no firm D call. Per germline, CDR1 SGDLS and CDR2 YYNGEE. The CDR3 covers 15 residues. The ends were cut back, 3 bases at V and 2 bases at J, with 9 bases in the middle. The CDR3 sequence: CASSDISAGANVLTF. CDR3 coding DNA: TGTGCCAGCAGCGATATTTCTGCTGGGGCCAACGTCCTGACTTTC.

The count of this clone is one. The chain uses TRBV7-6 and TRBJ2-4; tentatively, D is TRBD1 (6 bases). This CDR3 has 18 amino acids. Germline V CDR1 and CDR2: SGHVS, FNYEAQ. V lost 1 base, J lost 0 bases, and 16 bases lay in between. The CDR3: CASSLEARTVIAKNIQYF. The CDR3 bases are TGTGCCAGCAGCTTAGAGGCGAGGACAGTAATAGCCAAAAACATTCAGTACTTC. The whole variable domain, remainder taken from reference TRBV7-6 and TRBJ2-4, is GAGVSQSPRYKVTKRGQDVALRCDPISGHVSLYWYRQALGQGPEFLTYFNYEAQQDKSGLPNDRFSAERPEGSISTLTIQRTEQRDSAMYRCASSLEARTVIAKNIQYFGAGTRLSVL.

This rearrangement joins TRBV10-3 to TRBJ1-2; D not resolved. Germline CDR1 reads ENHRY; CDR2 reads SYGVKD. The CDR3 loop spans 13 amino acids. Trimming took 3 bases from V and 2 from J, leaving 7 bases between them. Here the CDR3 reads CAISEAENYGYTF. The CDR3 DNA is TGTGCCATCAGTGAAGCCGAAAACTATGGCTACACCTTC.

The chain links TRBV2 to TRBJ2-2; no definite D call. The CDR3 spans 13 residues. Trimming pared 9 bases from V and 1 base from J, leaving 9 bases between. Germline V lookup: CDR1 SNHLY, CDR2 FYNNEI. For the CDR3, the DNA is TGTGCCAGTCCCAGACAGAACACCGGGGAGCTGTTTTTT. Translated: CASPRQNTGELFF.

The gene calls are TRBV29-1 and TRBJ1-2; D unresolved. The CDR3 has 13 amino acids. Trimming took off 0 bases at V and 6 bases at J, with 11 bases between the two ends. Germline CDR1 is SQVTM and CDR2 is ANQGSEA. In DNA, the CDR3 is TGCAGCGTTGAAGATCGAGGGATCGATGGCTACACCTTC. It translates to CSVEDRGIDGYTF.

The chain combines TRBV6-6 with TRBJ2-2; 11 nucleotides agree with TRBD2. CDR1 and CDR2 from the germline V gene are MNHNY and SVGAGI (reference sequence). V was clipped by 6 bases and J by 1 base; unmatched bases: 1. The length of the CDR3 is 15 residues. The CDR3 spells CASRGLAGNTGELFF. CDR3 nucleotide sequence: TGTGCCAGCAGAGGACTAGCGGGGAACACCGGGGAGCTGTTTTTT.

The rearrangement joins TRBV6-1 to TRBJ1-2; 7 bases align to TRBD1. The germline V gene has CDR1 MNHNS and CDR2 SASEGT. With 6 bases clipped from V and 3 bases from J, the junction kept 4 bases outside the gene matches. The CDR3 covers 13 residues. The CDR3 DNA is TGTGCCAGCAGGCGGGGACAGCACTATGGCTACACCTTC. Translating gives CASRRGQHYGYTF.

This clone has more than one count but fewer than ten. This rearrangement joins TRBV6-4 to TRBJ1-2, with TRBD1 identical over 8 bases. V was clipped by 9 bases and J by 3 bases; unmatched bases: 6. CDR3 length: 13 amino acids. Germline-derived CDR1 and CDR2 are MRHNA and SNTAGT. CDR3: CASTLDRDYGYTF. In nucleotides, the CDR3 is TGTGCCAGTACCTTGGACAGGGACTATGGCTACACCTTC.

The CDR3 loop is CASSQSQGFGYGYTF. In DNA form, the CDR3 reads TGTGCCAGCAGCCAATCGCAGGGGTTCGGCTATGGCTACACCTTC. The chain couples TRBV6-4 to TRBJ1-2, with D perhaps TRBD1 (6 bases). The V gene's germline CDR1 is MRHNA and CDR2 SNTAGT. Trimming pared 6 bases from V and 4 bases from J, leaving 18 bases between. The length of the CDR3 is 15 residues.

The chain couples TRBV7-9 to TRBJ2-7; maybe TRBD2 (6 bases). V was clipped by 0 bases and J by 7 bases, with 16 bases between them. Germline lookup yields CDR1 SEHNR and CDR2 FQNEAQ (reference sequence). The CDR3 covers 15 residues. The CDR3 loop is CASSLAGGPLVEQYF. The CDR3 bases are TGTGCCAGCAGCTTAGCGGGAGGTCCCCTGGTGGAGCAGTACTTC.